The sequence of this T cell receptor beta chain was determined in a study of regulatory dendritic cells for organ transplantation. Using immunoSEQ multiplex PCR, the repertoire was profiled, and TCRdb retains in-frame clones only, with some absent. This sample has about 12,000 clones; just under 80% occur once, and the top ten carry about 1.1%. Germline V CDR1 and CDR2: SEHNR, FQNEAQ (reference sequence). The CDR3 covers 14 residues. V was shortened by 5 bases and J by 0 bases, with 5 bases between the two germline ends. Sorted T cells were CFSE-labeled and cultured more than 4 days with allogeneic regulatory or mature dendritic cells at 1:10. On this clone itself: What it binds is not known.

Study-level points and caveats: Of resting T cell subsets, memory CD8+ had the most alloreactive clonotypes.

The clonotype originates from a human donor in good health. The chain uses TRBV7-9 and TRBJ2-6; D unclear. The sample comprised naive CD8+ T cells from blood cultured with regulatory dendritic cells. Subset described: CD45RA+ naive T cells. Here the CDR3 reads CASSRGSGANVLTF. The DNA for the CDR3 is TGTGCCAGCAGCAGAGGCTCTGGGGCCAACGTCCTGACTTTC.